This TCR beta chain was captured by sequencing in a study of tumor-infiltrating lymphocytes in primary liver carcinoma. Study as a whole: Resecting the tumor surgically was how the patients' primary liver carcinoma was treated. Overall study results and limits: Pairs comparing tumor with adjacent tissue or blood overlapped less than pairs drawn from tumor regions. Tumors significantly exceeded blood in top-250-clone fraction (p = 0.039).

Production of TCR beta cDNA used approximately 0.45 ug total RNA together with a constant-region primer. Slightly modified ARM-PCR with three nested multiplex PCR rounds yielded TCR beta libraries. Researchers ran the first two PCR rounds for roughly 11 cycles each with TRBV1-TRBV30 forward primers and a C-beta reverse primer. TCRdb re-derived calls from the multiplex PCR reads in MiXCR, one entry per CDR3 protein. The table includes approximately 330,000 distinct CDR3 sequences, 65% detected once. This CDR3 region has 17 residues. From germline, CDR1 is LGHNA and CDR2 YNFKEQ. Of note for this clonotype: The antigen is undetermined. An end of the junction does not agree with germline; a read error may underlie this.

The authors took blood RNA from unsorted whole blood and also extracted germline DNA. In advance of surgery, around 4 milliliters of peripheral blood were collected. This chain connects TRBV4-2 to TRBJ2-2; 9 nucleotides line up with TRBD2. The TCR originated in a man aged 35 to 55 with primary liver carcinoma and hepatitis B virus infection. The sequencing input was peripheral blood. The CDR3 coding sequence is TGTGCCAGCAGACAAGAGATAGCGGGGGCGGGCACTGGGGAGCTGTTTTTT. It encodes CASRQEIAGAGTGELFF.